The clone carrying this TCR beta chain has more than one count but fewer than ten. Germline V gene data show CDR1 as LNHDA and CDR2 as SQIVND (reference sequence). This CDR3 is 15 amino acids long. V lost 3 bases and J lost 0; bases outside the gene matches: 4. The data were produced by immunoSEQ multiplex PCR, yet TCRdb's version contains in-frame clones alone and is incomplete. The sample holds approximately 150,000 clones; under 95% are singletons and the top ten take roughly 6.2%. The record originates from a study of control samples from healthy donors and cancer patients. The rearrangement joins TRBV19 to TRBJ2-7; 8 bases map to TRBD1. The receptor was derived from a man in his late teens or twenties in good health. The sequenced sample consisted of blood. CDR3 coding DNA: TGTGCCAGTAGTATTGAGACAGGGGTCTCCTACGAGCAGTACTTC. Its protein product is CASSIETGVSYEQYF. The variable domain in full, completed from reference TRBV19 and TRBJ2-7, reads DGGITQSPKYLFRKEGQNVTLSCEQNLNHDAMYWYRQDPGQGLRLIYYSQIVNDFQKGDIAEGYSVSREKKESFPLTVTSAQKNPTAFYLCASSIETGVSYEQYFGPGTRLTVT.